There are a few counts of the clone carrying this T cell receptor beta chain. Per the original data handling: Nucleated cell counts were estimated from reference gene primer amplification. Assay: immunoSEQ multiplex PCR; the TCRdb copy retains only in-frame clones and omits some. V and J calls and clone size follow that table, whereas D and trimming were derived from the DNA. The repertoire includes more than 65,000 clones, 65% to 85% of them detected once, and approximately 5.8% sits in the top ten. This sample stems from a study of blood T cell repertoires in COVID-19. The overall study: Some COVID-19 samples were acute and others convalescent; all came from the United States, Italy and Spain.

The V end was cut by 6 bases, the J end by 2 bases, with 15 bases between. Germline CDR1 reads MRHNA; CDR2 reads SNTAGT. This CDR3 has 15 amino acids. This receptor was taken from a man aged 55 to 69 with active or convalescent COVID-19. The rearrangement links TRBV6-4 to TRBJ2-3, with D perhaps matching TRBD2 (7 bases). The material sequenced was peripheral blood. CDR3 nucleotide sequence: TGTGCCAGCAGCCCATGGGGGGGGGCCACAGATACGCAGTATTTT. The encoded protein is CASSPWGGATDTQYF.